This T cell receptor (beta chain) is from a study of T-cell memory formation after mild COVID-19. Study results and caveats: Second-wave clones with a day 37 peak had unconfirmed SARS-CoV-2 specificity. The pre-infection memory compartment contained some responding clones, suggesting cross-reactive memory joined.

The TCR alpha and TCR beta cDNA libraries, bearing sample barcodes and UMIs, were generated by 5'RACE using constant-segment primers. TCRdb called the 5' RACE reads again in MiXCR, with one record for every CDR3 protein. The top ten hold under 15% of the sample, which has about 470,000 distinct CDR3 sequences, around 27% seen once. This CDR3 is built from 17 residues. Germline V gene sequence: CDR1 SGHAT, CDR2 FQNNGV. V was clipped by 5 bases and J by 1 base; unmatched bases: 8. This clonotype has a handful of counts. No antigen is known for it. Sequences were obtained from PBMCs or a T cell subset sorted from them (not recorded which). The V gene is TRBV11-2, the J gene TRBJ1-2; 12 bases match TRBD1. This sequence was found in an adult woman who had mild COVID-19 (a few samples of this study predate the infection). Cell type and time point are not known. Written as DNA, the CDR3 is TGTGCCAGCAGCCCAATCCGGGACAGGGGGCTTAACTATGGCTACACCTTC. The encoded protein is CASSPIRDRGLNYGYTF.